Listed here are 9 T cell receptor beta chains from one sample, sequenced in a study of T cell responses to AZD1222 COVID-19 vaccine. Only in-frame clones appear in the TCRdb table, and some are missing; sequencing was by immunoSEQ multiplex PCR. The sample includes roughly 170,000 clones, about 90% seen only once; the top ten take under 2.5%. This sample comprised peripheral blood, obtained on day 0 of AZD1222 vaccination. The origin of the receptors is an adult in good health.

The chain has TRBV20-1 and TRBJ2-3, with D hard to call. This CDR3 is 11 amino acids long. V was clipped by 6 bases and J by 7 bases, with 11 bases between them. Germline V gives CDR1 DFQATT, CDR2 SNEGSKA (reference sequence). The CDR3 coding sequence is TGCAGTGCCACACCAGCGAATACGCAGTATTTT. This encodes CSATPANTQYF.

The chain combines TRBV12-3 or TRBV12-4 with TRBJ1-2; D remains unclear. V was trimmed by 2 bases and J by 8 bases, leaving 9 bases between them. The CDR3 spans 12 residues. CDR3 in DNA: TGTGCCAGCAGTTTAAAGAGGTCCGGCTACACCTTC. Its protein is CASSLKRSGYTF.

This rearrangement joins TRBV7-2 to TRBJ1-1, with TRBD1 as a possible D gene (5 bases). The CDR3 spans 15 residues. V lost 3 bases and J 4 bases, leaving 15 bases between the germline ends. Germline V CDR1 and CDR2: SGHTA, FQGNSA. CDR3 amino acids: CASSFSPQGGTEAFF. The CDR3 nucleotides read TGTGCCAGCAGCTTCTCCCCGCAGGGAGGCACTGAAGCTTTCTTT.

The V gene is TRBV9, the J gene TRBJ1-3, with unresolved D. The CDR3 sequence is 16 residues long. V dropped 0 bases and J dropped 0 bases, with 10 bases sitting between them. The germline CDR1 and CDR2 sequences are SGDLS and YYNGEE. This chain's CDR3 is CASSVDPPTSGNTIYF. The CDR3 DNA reads as TGTGCCAGCAGCGTAGATCCCCCTACCTCTGGAAACACCATATATTTT.

This chain uses TRBV6-5 with TRBJ1-5; D ambiguous. The CDR3 is 15 residues long. Trimming took off 6 bases at V and 0 bases at J, with 12 bases between the two ends. The germline V gene has CDR1 MNHEY and CDR2 SVGAGI. The CDR3 is CASRIGPNSNQPQHF. Here the CDR3 DNA reads TGTGCCAGCAGAATAGGACCAAATAGCAATCAGCCCCAGCATTTT.

This clone was counted a single time. The chain joins TRBV6-5 to TRBJ1-1; D is ambiguous. The CDR3 totals 11 residues. V was pared by 6 bases and J by 1 base, with 3 bases between. Germline CDR1 and CDR2: MNHEY and SVGAGI. The CDR3 nucleotides read TGTGCCAGCAGCCGGAACACTGAAGCTTTCTTT. Protein product: CASSRNTEAFF.

The gene calls are TRBV14 and TRBJ2-7; the D gene is possibly TRBD2 (5 bases). CDR1 is SGHDN and CDR2 is FVKESK in the germline V gene. This CDR3 is 14 amino acids long. V was trimmed by 3 bases and J by 0 bases, leaving 9 bases between them. Here the CDR3 DNA reads TGTGCCAGCAGCCAGGGCGGGTTCTCCTACGAGCAGTACTTC. Protein product: CASSQGGFSYEQYF. Combining the CDR3 with reference TRBV14 and TRBJ2-7 gives the whole variable domain EAGVTQFPSHSVIEKGQTVTLRCDPISGHDNLYWYRRVMGKEIKFLLHFVKESKQDESGMPNNRFLAERTGGTYSTLKVQPAELEDSGVYFCASSQGGFSYEQYFGPGTRLTVT.

V gene TRBV15 combines with J gene TRBJ2-2; 7 nucleotides match TRBD2. The CDR3 loop spans 13 amino acids. Germline loops: CDR1 LNHNV, CDR2 YYDKDF (reference sequence). Trimming cost V 5 bases and J 4 bases; bases outside gene matches: 1. CDR3 in amino acids: CATSRGVTGELFF. The CDR3 region has the DNA TGTGCCACCAGCCGGGGGGTCACCGGGGAGCTGTTTTTT.

The V gene is TRBV5-1, the J gene TRBJ1-5; D unresolved. The V and J ends lost 3 bases and 3 bases respectively, with 7 bases between them. The CDR3 sequence is 13 residues long. CDR1 and CDR2 from the germline V gene are SGHRS and YFSETQ. The CDR3 protein is CASSSRPNQPQHF. In DNA, the CDR3 is TGCGCCAGCAGCTCCCGACCCAATCAGCCCCAGCATTTT.